The clone carrying this TCR beta chain has a handful of counts. Its target is unknown. Researchers ran the PCR with 60 Vbeta and 13 Jbeta primers. Authors' analysis steps: Counted up in a later analysis, unique TCR beta chains came to about 80 million, with some 9.9 million shared. Profiled with immunoSEQ multiplex PCR; TCRdb holds only in-frame clones, not every one. The DNA was the basis for D and trimming; V, J and clone size are from that table. The sample lists around 68,000 clones; roughly 80% were seen once. This entry is derived from a study of cytomegalovirus exposure and HLA in healthy donors. Study outcomes and limitations: Accounts indicate the classifier identified cytomegalovirus status with strong specificity and sensitivity. According to a later analysis, donors in an Asian-associated ancestry cluster reportedly had fewer N-insertions than the roughly 640-donor mean. Most of the CMV-associated TCR beta chains (in a later analysis) appeared to be HLA-restricted.

After removal of 7 bases from V and 5 bases from J, the junction contained 5 bases not matched to a gene. The germline CDR1 and CDR2 sequences are LNHDA and SQIVND (reference sequence). The CDR3 is made up of 13 amino acids. The rearrangement links TRBV19 to TRBJ2-3; 8 nucleotides agree with TRBD2. The TCR sequence derives from a young woman in good health and CMV-seropositive. Sequencing used PBMCs. CDR3 in amino acids: CASKEREKDTQYF. CDR3 nucleotides: TGTGCCAGTAAAGAGCGGGAGAAAGATACGCAGTATTTT.